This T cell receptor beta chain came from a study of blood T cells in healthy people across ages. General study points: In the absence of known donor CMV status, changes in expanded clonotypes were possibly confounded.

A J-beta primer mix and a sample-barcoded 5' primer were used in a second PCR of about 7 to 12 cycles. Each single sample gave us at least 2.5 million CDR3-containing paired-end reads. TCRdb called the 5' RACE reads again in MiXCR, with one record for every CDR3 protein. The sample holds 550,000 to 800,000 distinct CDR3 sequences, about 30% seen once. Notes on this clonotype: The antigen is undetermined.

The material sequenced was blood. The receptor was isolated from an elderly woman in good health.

The CDR3 loop is CAIRPVPGQSYTEAFF. CDR3 DNA: TGTGCCATCAGACCCGTACCGGGACAGAGCTACACTGAAGCTTTCTTT. The rearrangement joins TRBV10-3 to TRBJ1-1, with 7 bases lining up with TRBD1. Germline V gives CDR1 ENHRY, CDR2 SYGVKD. Losses at the gene ends were 6 bases for V and 3 bases for J; bases not matched to a gene: 13. The CDR3 sequence is 16 residues long.